This T cell receptor beta chain stems from a study of blood T cell repertoires in COVID-19. Germline V lookup: CDR1 SGHRS, CDR2 YFSETQ. The CDR3 totals 15 residues. The junction had 2 bases not matched to a gene; V was cut back by 2 bases and J by 2 bases. Generated by immunoSEQ multiplex PCR, the TCRdb table keeps only in-frame clones and is missing some. The sample lists approximately 66,000 clones; approximately 86% were seen once. This receptor was identified in a man aged 45 to 65 with active COVID-19. The specimen sequenced was peripheral blood. The chain joins TRBV5-1 to TRBJ2-5; TRBD2 matches 11 bases. The CDR3 DNA is TGCGCCAGCAGCTTCCGGACTAGCGGGCAAGAGACCCAGTACTTC. Protein: CASSFRTSGQETQYF. Variable domain in full (rest from reference TRBV5-1 and TRBJ2-5): KAGVTQTPRYLIKTRGQQVTLSCSPISGHRSVSWYQQTPGQGLQFLFEYFSETQRNKGNFPGRFSGRQFSNSRSEMNVSTLELGDSALYLCASSFRTSGQETQYFGPGTRLLVL.